A selection of T cell receptor beta chains follows, all from one sample in a study of T cells after yellow fever vaccination. MiXCR was run by TCRdb on the 5' RACE reads, yielding one entry per CDR3 protein. The sample lists 100,000 to 150,000 distinct CDR3 sequences, about 7.8% occurring once. This sample comprised CD4+ T cells sorted from PBMCs, obtained roughly 46 days after the first yellow fever vaccination. These receptors were collected from a man between 18 and 29 years old who received the YFV17D yellow fever vaccine. Each CDR3 is given with its conserved first and last residue. Fields, in order: V gene, J gene, D gene, clone size, CDR3 protein, CDR3 DNA. D genes are given only for firm matches. For some rows the clone size is stated as once, few or many, or as a class when expanded; others skip it.

TRBV4-3,TRBJ1-6,-,few,CASSQEIGGSSYNSPLHF,TGCGCCAGCAGCCAAGAGATCGGTGGGAGCTCCTATAATTCACCCCTCCACTTT
TRBV9,TRBJ1-6,TRBD1,few,CASSGRQGGGSYNSPLHF,TGTGCCAGCAGCGGACGACAGGGGGGAGGATCCTATAATTCACCCCTCCACTTT
TRBV5-1,TRBJ2-5,TRBD2,many,CASSLGATSGAQETQYF,TGCGCCAGCAGCTTGGGGGCGACTAGCGGGGCACAAGAGACCCAGTACTTC
TRBV9,TRBJ2-1,TRBD2,many,CASSVETSVKSEQFF,TGTGCCAGCAGCGTAGAGACTAGCGTTAAATCCGAGCAGTTCTTC
TRBV4-2,TRBJ2-3,TRBD1,many,CASSQDGQGTDTQYF,TGTGCCAGCAGCCAAGATGGACAGGGGACAGATACGCAGTATTTT
TRBV6-5,TRBJ2-1,TRBD2,many,CASSYSGSGRYNEQFF,TGTGCCAGCAGTTACTCGGGTAGCGGGCGCTACAATGAGCAGTTCTTC
TRBV10-3,TRBJ2-5,TRBD2,many,CAISVSGGGETQYF,TGTGCCATCAGTGTTTCGGGGGGTGGCGAGACCCAGTACTTC
TRBV6-1,TRBJ1-5,TRBD1,few,CASSEQGVANQPQHF,TGTGCCAGCAGTGAACAGGGGGTTGCCAATCAGCCCCAGCATTTT
TRBV12-3/TRBV12-4,TRBJ2-7,-,many,CASRERGSRYEQYF,TGTGCCAGCAGGGAAAGGGGTTCCCGCTACGAGCAGTACTTC
TRBV7-2,TRBJ2-1,TRBD1,many,CASSLQGPPYNEQFF,TGTGCCAGCAGCCTACAGGGGCCCCCCTACAATGAGCAGTTCTTC
TRBV5-4,TRBJ2-1,-,few,CASSPRQEPSGYNEQFF,TGTGCCAGCAGCCCCAGACAGGAGCCCTCGGGTTACAATGAGCAGTTCTTC
TRBV20-1,TRBJ1-1,TRBD1,many,CSARPRTGPNTEAFF,TGCAGTGCTAGGCCCCGGACAGGGCCGAACACTGAAGCTTTCTTT
TRBV7-8,TRBJ1-5,-,-,CASSYGTGQPQHF,TGTGCCAGCAGTTATGGGACGGGGCAGCCCCAGCATTTT
TRBV7-2,TRBJ2-5,TRBD2,few,CASSLGGASGGETQYF,TGTGCCAGCAGCTTAGGGGGGGCCAGCGGGGGCGAGACCCAGTACTTC
TRBV7-2,TRBJ2-3,TRBD2,many,CASSLDDYRGEYF,TGTGCCAGCAGCTTGGATGACTACCGGGGGGAGTATTTT
TRBV2,TRBJ1-2,-,many,CASAEHGANYGYTF,TGTGCCAGCGCTGAACATGGAGCCAACTATGGCTACACCTTC
TRBV5-6,TRBJ2-1,TRBD2,-,CASRASGGNEQFF,TGTGCCAGCAGGGCTAGCGGGGGCAATGAGCAGTTCTTC
TRBV24-1,TRBJ2-3,TRBD2,many,CATSGRGNLRDTQYF,TGTGCCACCTCCGGGCGGGGGAACCTGAGGGATACGCAGTATTTT
TRBV6-5,TRBJ1-2,TRBD1,many,CASSYSGDSYGYTF,TGTGCCAGCAGTTACTCCGGGGACAGCTATGGCTACACCTTC
TRBV27,TRBJ2-6,TRBD1,many,CASSRRDRGGANVLTF,TGTGCCAGCAGTAGACGGGACAGGGGTGGGGCCAACGTCCTGACTTTC
TRBV19,TRBJ1-5,-,many,CASSIEGGGNQPQHF,TGTGCCAGTAGTATAGAAGGTGGGGGCAATCAGCCCCAGCATTTT
TRBV28,TRBJ2-3,-,many,CASSLPGTTDTQYF,TGTGCCAGCAGTTTACCAGGGACCACAGATACGCAGTATTTT
TRBV4-2,TRBJ2-3,-,-,CASSPSGSRTNTDTQYF,TGTGCCAGCAGCCCCTCGGGGTCCAGAACCAACACAGATACGCAGTATTTT
TRBV4-3,TRBJ2-3,-,many,CASSPKPGLDTQYF,TGCGCCAGCAGCCCAAAACCTGGATTAGATACGCAGTATTTT
TRBV19,TRBJ2-1,-,few,CASSIEGGSYNEQFF,TGTGCCAGTAGTATAGAAGGGGGTTCCTACAATGAGCAGTTCTTC
TRBV4-2,TRBJ2-7,-,many,CASSQDLQSRTYEQYF,TGTGCCAGCAGCCAAGATCTTCAGTCTAGGACCTACGAGCAGTACTTC
TRBV12-3/TRBV12-4,TRBJ2-2,-,few,CASTPSVGELFF,TGTGCCAGCACCCCGAGCGTCGGGGAGCTGTTTTTT
TRBV18,TRBJ2-5,-,many,CASSPPGMETQYF,TGTGCCAGCTCACCACCTGGCATGGAGACCCAGTACTTC
TRBV11-2,TRBJ2-7,TRBD1,many,CASSGDRGGEQYF,TGTGCCAGCAGCGGGGACAGGGGTGGCGAGCAGTACTTC
TRBV5-1,TRBJ2-3,-,many,CASSLGLTAADTQYF,TGCGCCAGCAGCTTGGGACTTACGGCGGCAGATACGCAGTATTTT
TRBV20-1,TRBJ1-3,-,many,CSASVGSSGNTIYF,TGCAGTGCTAGTGTCGGGTCCTCTGGAAACACCATATATTTT
TRBV7-2,TRBJ1-1,-,many,CASSLVWGPGEAFF,TGTGCCAGCAGCTTAGTATGGGGGCCTGGAGAAGCTTTCTTT
TRBV6-1,TRBJ2-2,-,many,CASRETNTGELFF,TGTGCCAGCAGGGAAACGAACACCGGGGAGCTGTTTTTT
TRBV5-6,TRBJ2-5,-,many,CASSWDGTRAQYF,TGTGCCAGCAGTTGGGACGGCACGAGGGCCCAGTACTTC
TRBV7-9,TRBJ2-4,-,many,CASSLARNQDIQYF,TGTGCCAGCAGCTTAGCCCGGAATCAGGACATTCAGTACTTC
TRBV11-2,TRBJ2-1,-,many,CASSPENSFGNEQFF,TGTGCCAGCAGCCCTGAGAACTCCTTTGGGAATGAGCAGTTCTTC
TRBV5-1,TRBJ1-1,-,many,CASSFLRNTEAFF,TGCGCCAGCAGCTTTCTCAGGAACACTGAAGCTTTCTTT
TRBV9,TRBJ1-4,-,few,CASSVTGGGSNEKLFF,TGTGCCAGCAGCGTAACAGGCGGGGGATCTAATGAAAAACTGTTTTTT
TRBV2,TRBJ2-5,-,once,CASSETTLQETQYF,TGTGCCAGCAGTGAAACGACCCTCCAAGAGACCCAGTACTTC
TRBV6-1,TRBJ1-1,TRBD1,many,CASRPDRGRRAFF,TGTGCCAGCAGACCGGACAGGGGCCGGAGAGCTTTCTTT
TRBV14,TRBJ1-1,TRBD1,many,CASSFDRETEAFF,TGTGCCAGCAGCTTTGACAGGGAAACTGAAGCTTTCTTT
TRBV12-3/TRBV12-4,TRBJ2-2,-,-,CASRGSGAGELFF,TGTGCCAGTAGGGGTAGCGGAGCCGGGGAGCTGTTTTTT
TRBV5-5,TRBJ1-2,-,few,CASSLAVGRGYYGYTF,TGTGCCAGCAGCTTGGCTGTTGGTCGGGGCTACTATGGCTACACCTTC
TRBV9,TRBJ1-3,-,many,CASSVDRAGNTIYF,TGTGCCAGCAGCGTAGACCGGGCTGGAAACACCATATATTTT
TRBV5-1,TRBJ1-3,TRBD1,many,CASSWDSSGNTIYF,TGCGCCAGCAGTTGGGACAGCTCTGGAAACACCATATATTTT
TRBV7-2,TRBJ1-2,-,-,CASSLGQGTTNYGYTF,TGTGCCAGCAGCTTAGGGCAGGGAACGACTAACTATGGCTACACCTTC
TRBV7-9,TRBJ1-1,TRBD1,many,CASSSGQGSTEAFF,TGTGCCAGCAGCTCGGGACAGGGCTCGACTGAAGCTTTCTTT
TRBV2,TRBJ2-5,TRBD2,many,CASSGSGGAETQYF,TGTGCCAGCAGCGGTAGCGGGGGGGCCGAGACCCAGTACTTC
TRBV4-2,TRBJ1-1,TRBD1,many,CASSQAGQIEAFF,TGTGCCAGCAGCCAGGCGGGACAGATCGAAGCTTTCTTT
TRBV4-3,TRBJ1-6,-,-,CASTRALGSYNSPLHF,TGCGCCAGCACCCGGGCATTAGGCTCCTATAATTCACCCCTCCACTTT